Below are 10 T cell receptor beta chains sequenced from a single sample in a study of neurological immune-mediated disorders. TCRdb used MiXCR to reprocess the 5' RACE reads, holding one entry per CDR3 protein. The table includes about 80,000 distinct CDR3 sequences, around 9.9% detected once. Sequencing was carried out using PBMCs. The receptors were sampled from a man aged 45-65 years in good health.

This clonotype has ten or more counts. The chain carries TRBV12-3 or TRBV12-4 and TRBJ2-7; D is perhaps TRBD1 or TRBD2 (5 bases each). The CDR3 covers 13 residues. The germline V and J ends were trimmed by 5 bases and 1 base, with 9 bases remaining between them. The CDR3, as DNA: TGTGCCAGCAGTCCAGGGACGTCCTACGAGCAGTACTTC. It is translated as CASSPGTSYEQYF.

This clonotype was counted ten times or more. The chain uses TRBV10-3 and TRBJ2-3, with D unresolved. V was shortened by 4 bases and J by 5 bases, with 4 bases between the two germline ends. This CDR3 has 11 amino acids. Germline CDR1 ENHRY, CDR2 SYGVKD. CDR3 sequence (DNA): TGTGCCATCAGTGGGGGAGATACGCAGTATTTT. It specifies CAISGGDTQYF.

This clonotype has at least ten counts. The genes are TRBV20-1 and TRBJ2-2; D gene ambiguous. The V end was cut by 3 bases, the J end by 3 bases, with 11 bases between. The CDR3 is 14 amino acids. Germline V gene lookup returns CDR1 DFQATT and CDR2 SNEGSKA (reference sequence). In nucleotides, the CDR3 is TGCAGTGCTAGTTCCAGGTTTGACACCGGGGAGCTGTTTTTT. Its protein is CSASSRFDTGELFF.

This clonotype was seen at least ten times. The chain combines TRBV28 with TRBJ1-4; 9 bases fit TRBD1. The germline CDR1 and CDR2 sequences are MDHEN and SYDVKM. The CDR3 has 14 amino acids. V shed 5 bases and J 9 bases; nucleotides not matched to a gene: 7. CDR3 protein: CASSKTGTGQKLFF. The CDR3 DNA reads as TGTGCCAGCAGTAAGACCGGGACAGGGCAAAAACTGTTTTTT.

This clonotype was recorded many times. The chain links TRBV7-3 to TRBJ2-7, with 9 bases matching TRBD2. V lost 2 bases to trimming and J lost 6 bases; unmatched junction nucleotides: 5. The CDR3 is made up of 14 amino acids. Germline V gene data show CDR1 as SGHTA and CDR2 as FQGTGA. The CDR3 DNA reads TGTGCCAGCAGCTTATCAGCGGGGGGATCCGAGCAGTACTTC. Its protein is CASSLSAGGSEQYF.

This clonotype was detected ten times or more. The chain has TRBV15 and TRBJ2-2, with D possibly matching TRBD2 (5 bases). CDR3 length: 13 residues. The germline V and J ends were trimmed by 6 bases and 4 bases, with 9 bases remaining between them. CDR1 and CDR2 from the germline V gene are LNHNV and YYDKDF (reference sequence). The CDR3 is CATRSAGTGELFF. In DNA form, the CDR3 reads TGTGCCACCAGGAGCGCGGGCACCGGGGAGCTGTTTTTT.

This clonotype was seen ten or more times. This rearrangement joins TRBV14 to TRBJ2-1, with D unresolved. Germline CDR1 is SGHDN and CDR2 is FVKESK. This CDR3 spans 17 amino acids. V was clipped by 3 bases and J by 10 bases, with 25 bases between them. CDR3 nucleotide sequence: TGTGCCAGCAGCCATCGGTCCCCGGCGGTGCTACAAGGGGAGCAGTTCTTC. The encoded protein is CASSHRSPAVLQGEQFF.

This clonotype was detected many times. This chain joins TRBV12-3 or TRBV12-4 and TRBJ2-1; a weak D match, TRBD1 (6 bases). V lost 7 bases, J lost 3 bases, and 13 bases lay in between. There are 14 residues in the CDR3. The CDR3 sequence: CASTSRGFYNEQFF. In DNA form, the CDR3 reads TGTGCCAGCACTAGCAGGGGCTTCTACAATGAGCAGTTCTTC.

In this sample, this clonotype turned up many times. V is TRBV28 and J is TRBJ2-3, with D unclear. V was trimmed by 5 bases and J by 4 bases, leaving 10 bases between them. Germline CDR1 MDHEN, CDR2 SYDVKM. There are 13 residues in the CDR3. This CDR3 is CASSTSLADTQYF. CDR3 in DNA: TGTGCCAGCAGTACAAGTTTAGCAGATACGCAGTATTTT.

This clonotype has ten or more counts. This sequence joins TRBV6-1 and TRBJ1-2; D possibly corresponds to TRBD1 (6 bases). The CDR3 loop spans 14 amino acids. V lost 10 bases and J lost 0, with 15 bases in between. The germline V gene has CDR1 MNHNS and CDR2 SASEGT. The CDR3 sequence: CATYWDTSNYGYTF. The CDR3 bases are TGTGCCACTTACTGGGACACCTCTAACTATGGCTACACCTTC.